This T cell receptor (beta chain) originates from a study of blood T cell repertoires in COVID-19. The V end was cut by 0 bases, the J end by 9 bases, with 18 bases between. This CDR3 has 15 residues. Per germline, CDR1 SQVTM and CDR2 ANQGSEA. Sequencing was performed with immunoSEQ multiplex PCR; in TCRdb, only in-frame clones are kept and a portion is missing. The sample comprises 200,000 to 300,000 clones, around 86% of which are singletons, and approximately 5.3% rests with the top ten. This clone has a handful of counts. Sequencing was performed on peripheral blood. This rearrangement joins TRBV29-1 to TRBJ2-1; no reliable D call. The source of this sequence is a woman aged 55-70 years with COVID-19, enrolled during active disease. The DNA of the CDR3 is TGCAGCGTTGAAGATCTCGTACTTTCCGACTTTGAGCAGTTCTTC. Protein: CSVEDLVLSDFEQFF.